Here is one T cell receptor (beta chain) with its context. This clonotype occurred many times. Its recognized antigen is unknown. Base qualities are missing; no much larger clone stands one base away. The source of the sample is a study of breast tumors, draining lymph nodes, adjacent tissues (dated by TCRdb to 2016 to 2018). The study in broad terms: TCR beta repertoires were compared across tumor, adjacent nontumor tissue and axillary lymph nodes obtained from breast cancer patients. The study was designed to assess the relationships and possible T-cell exchange between tumor, surrounding tissue and draining lymph node repertoires in human breast cancer.

The data were produced on an Illumina HiSeq 2000. TCR beta chain libraries were generated by multiplex PCR amplification. High-throughput sequencing was used to analyze the amplified TCR beta chain products. TCRdb cleaned the public reads at Q25 with fastp, built clones with MiXCR and kept in-frame beta chains. Rows with one shared CDR3 protein collapse into an entry with the most common genes and DNA. For this sample the table gives 130,000 or so distinct CDR3 sequences, of which around a third were detected only once. The ten most abundant clones make up roughly 2.2% of the sample. Lymph node samples were obtained from the axillary draining lymph nodes of breast cancer patients. Broad study findings and their caveats: The similarity between tumor and nontumor tissue repertoires was significantly greater in luminal-like breast cancer than in basal-like breast cancer. The conclusion that tumor T cells originate in lymph nodes was framed as consistent with a hypothesis rather than directly demonstrated. T-cell repertoire diversity in tumors was found to be lower than in lymph nodes but higher than in nontumor tissue, and preferential V and J gene usage was observed. The data were considered consistent with the idea that most tumor T cells come from the lymph node and then expand in tumor tissue.

Trimming at the junction amounts to 5 bases on V and 7 bases on J, and the germline ends lie 12 bases apart. From the cysteine up to the phenylalanine, the CDR3 has a length of 12 residues. Only the CDR3 DNA stays, 36 bases, in frame from base 1. The germline V gene encodes CDR1 DFQATT and CDR2 SNEGSKA (reference sequence). The chain is made from TRBV20-1 and TRBJ1-5; the D gene cannot be resolved reliably. The clonotype originates from a female donor with breast cancer. Some clones in this sample may be carry-over from other donors' samples. Sequencing used axillary lymph node tissue. Here the CDR3 is given as CSALAGSQPQHF. The nucleotide sequence reads as follows: TGCAGTGCTCTTGCGGGCAGCCAGCCCCAGCATTTT.